The rows below give T cell receptor beta chains drawn from one sample of a study of cytomegalovirus exposure and HLA in healthy donors. Clones were read by immunoSEQ multiplex PCR, and TCRdb kept only the in-frame ones, dropping some. Among under 150,000 clones listed, around 66% were seen once. Sequences were obtained from PBMCs. The receptors were sampled from a man between 18 and 35 years old in good health and CMV-seropositive. Both conserved end residues are part of each CDR3. The D gene is left open where the match is weak. Clone size is stated in some rows and not others, as once, few, many or a class when expanded.

TRBV11-2,NA,TRBJ2-5,TRBD2,TGTGCCAGCAGCTTAACTAGCGGGGGCGCGGGAGAGACCCAGTACTTC,CASSLTSGGAGETQYF
TRBV15,NA,TRBJ2-3,TRBD2,TGTGCCACCAAAAATTCTAGCGGGGGGGCCTGGTACACAGATACGCAGTATTTT,CATKNSSGGAWYTDTQYF
TRBV7-9,few,TRBJ1-1,NA,TGTGCCAGCACCCCCCGAATACAGAACACTGAAGCTTTCTTT,CASTPRIQNTEAFF
TRBV21-1,NA,TRBJ2-7,NA,TGTGCCAGCAGCAAAGGGACAGGGGGCTCCTACGAGCAGTACTTC,CASSKGTGGSYEQYF
TRBV27,NA,TRBJ2-3,NA,TGTGCCAGCAGAAAAAGGGTACTAGACACAGATACGCAGTATTTT,CASRKRVLDTDTQYF
TRBV7-9,NA,TRBJ1-1,NA,TGTTCCAGCAGCACCGACCACGCCGGGGGGGGGTCTGAAGCTTTCTTT,CSSSTDHAGGGSEAFF
TRBV19,NA,TRBJ1-1,TRBD1,TGTGCCAGTAGTAAGGACAGGGCCTCGGTAGCTTTCTTT,CASSKDRASVAFF
TRBV5-1,few,TRBJ2-2,TRBD2,TGCGCCAGCAGTCGGAGCGGGGGGGACACCGGGGAGCTGTTTTTT,CASSRSGGDTGELFF
TRBV10-2,few,TRBJ2-1,TRBD2,TGCGCCAGCAGTGAGTCGGCGGGGGGGTACAATGAGCAGTTCTTC,CASSESAGGYNEQFF
TRBV5-3,once,TRBJ2-1,NA,TGTGCCAGAAGCTTGGAAGGGGGGGGAAACAATGAGCAGTTCTTC,CARSLEGGGNNEQFF
TRBV30,NA,TRBJ2-3,TRBD2,TGTGCCGCAACATTGACTAGCGGGGGGGCAGATACGCAGTATTTT,CAATLTSGGADTQYF
TRBV5-1,NA,TRBJ2-7,NA,TGCGCCAGCAGCTTGGGGGACACCAACGAGCAGTACTTC,CASSLGDTNEQYF
TRBV18,NA,TRBJ2-6,NA,TGTGCCAGCTTCTTCTCTGGGGCCAACGTCCTGACTTTC,CASFFSGANVLTF
TRBV7-8,NA,TRBJ2-2,TRBD2,TGTGCCAGCAGCTTAGTCTCCCTAGCGGGGGGCACCGGGGAGCTGTTTTTT,CASSLVSLAGGTGELFF
TRBV5-1,NA,TRBJ2-5,NA,TGCGCCAGCAGCTCAAATACTCCGAGCCAAGAGACCCAGTACTTC,CASSSNTPSQETQYF
TRBV6-6,NA,TRBJ1-1,NA,TGTGCCAGCAGTAGAAGAGAGGGTGAAGCTTTCTTT,CASSRREGEAFF
TRBV11-3,once,TRBJ2-3,NA,TGTGCCAGCAGCTTATCCTGGGGCGCAGATACGCAGTATTTT,CASSLSWGADTQYF
TRBV6-4,NA,TRBJ2-3,NA,TGTGCCAGCAGTGCGTCCGGGAGCACAGATACGCAGTATTTT,CASSASGSTDTQYF
TRBV6-1,NA,TRBJ1-1,TRBD1,TGTGCCAGCAGTGACCGACCGACAGGGGGAACTGAAGCTTTCTTT,CASSDRPTGGTEAFF
TRBV7-6,NA,TRBJ1-5,NA,TGTGCCAGCAGCTTGGCCGACGGGGGCAATCAGCCCCAGCATTTT,CASSLADGGNQPQHF
TRBV29-1,once,TRBJ2-1,NA,TGCAGCGTTGAGCAGGGCGGATACAATGAGCAGTTCTTC,CSVEQGGYNEQFF
TRBV19,few,TRBJ1-1,NA,TGTGCCAGTAGCGGGAACACTGAAGCTTTCTTT,CASSGNTEAFF
TRBV2,NA,TRBJ1-5,TRBD1,TGTGCCAGCAGTGTGTTCGGACAGGCCAATCAGCCCCAGCATTTT,CASSVFGQANQPQHF
TRBV5-1,few,TRBJ2-7,NA,TGCGCCAGCAGCCAGAGGGCAGGAGGCCGCTACGAGCAGTACTTC,CASSQRAGGRYEQYF
TRBV4-1,NA,TRBJ2-1,TRBD2,TGCGCCAGCAGCTCCGCGGGGGGTAGCGGAAACAATGAGCAGTTCTTC,CASSSAGGSGNNEQFF
TRBV28,NA,TRBJ2-7,TRBD2,TGTGCCAGCAGTTCACGACCGGGACTAGCGGGGGTCCTGACCTACGAGCAGTACTTC,CASSSRPGLAGVLTYEQYF
TRBV2,few,TRBJ2-7,NA,TGTGCCAGCAGCGGGACCTACGAGCAGTACTTC,CASSGTYEQYF
TRBV5-1,NA,TRBJ2-7,TRBD2,TGCGCCAGCAGCACTGGACTAGTTCCCTACGAGCAGTACTTC,CASSTGLVPYEQYF
TRBV5-1,NA,TRBJ1-4,NA,TGCGCCAGCAGCTTCGGGGGGTCAACTAATGAAAAACTGTTTTTT,CASSFGGSTNEKLFF
TRBV5-1,NA,TRBJ2-1,TRBD1,TGCGCCAGCCAAAGCCGGGACAGGGGGCAGTACAATGAGCAGTTCTTC,CASQSRDRGQYNEQFF
TRBV2,few,TRBJ1-1,NA,TGTGCCAGGGGACTCGGGGAGGCAGCTTTCTTT,CARGLGEAAFF
TRBV5-4,once,TRBJ2-1,NA,TGTGCCAGCAGCCCTGGTAGAGGACAGAGGGGCTACAATGAGCAGTTCTTC,CASSPGRGQRGYNEQFF
TRBV27,NA,TRBJ1-2,NA,TGTGCCAGCAGTTGGGGGGGCGGCCAGGGATATGGCTACACCTTC,CASSWGGGQGYGYTF
TRBV5-1,few,TRBJ1-1,TRBD1,TGCGCCAGCAGCTCGCCGCGGGGACAGGGGGCGAGGGCTGAAGCTTTCTTT,CASSSPRGQGARAEAFF
TRBV7-3,NA,TRBJ1-1,NA,TGTGCCAGCAGCCAACAGGGGAACACTGAAGCTTTCTTT,CASSQQGNTEAFF
TRBV5-1,NA,TRBJ2-3,NA,TGCGCCAGCAGCTTGAAGGACGGACAGATCACAGATACGCAGTATTTT,CASSLKDGQITDTQYF
TRBV5-1,NA,TRBJ1-5,NA,TGCGCCAGCAGCTTGGCAGGGGATCGAAATCAGCCCCAGCATTTT,CASSLAGDRNQPQHF
TRBV28,NA,TRBJ1-2,TRBD1,TGTGCCAGCAGACGAACAGGGGGACGGGGCTACACCTTC,CASRRTGGRGYTF
TRBV5-4,NA,TRBJ1-2,NA,TGTGCCAGCAGCTTATGGACAGAGAGTTATGGCTACACCTTC,CASSLWTESYGYTF
TRBV19,NA,TRBJ1-5,TRBD1,TGTGCCAGTAGTATTTTTCTGACAGGGGGCAATCAGCCCCAGCATTTT,CASSIFLTGGNQPQHF
TRBV10-3,few,TRBJ2-7,NA,TGTGCCATAGGGGACACCACCTACGAGCAGTACTTC,CAIGDTTYEQYF
TRBV7-9,NA,TRBJ2-1,NA,TGTGCCAGCAGCACTACCGCGGTTTACAATGAGCAGTTCTTC,CASSTTAVYNEQFF
TRBV7-9,NA,TRBJ2-3,TRBD2,TGTGCCAGCAACCCGGGGGGGGTAACAGATACGCAGTATTTT,CASNPGGVTDTQYF
TRBV11-2,few,TRBJ2-3,TRBD2,TGTGCCAGCAGCGCGAGCGGGAGTAGAAAACATAGCACAGATACGCAGTATTTT,CASSASGSRKHSTDTQYF
TRBV7-9,NA,TRBJ2-7,NA,TGTTCCAGCAGCTCCCCGGACAGCTCCTACGAGCAGTACTTC,CSSSSPDSSYEQYF
TRBV10-3,NA,TRBJ2-7,NA,TGTGCCATCAGTGAGTCGCAGGGCATCTACGAGCAGTACTTC,CAISESQGIYEQYF
TRBV6-5,NA,TRBJ1-1,NA,TGTGCCAGCCTTTCGGGGGGATCTGAAGCTTTCTTT,CASLSGGSEAFF
TRBV11-2,once,TRBJ1-2,NA,TGTGCCAGCAGCTTAGAGGCAGGGGCATATGGCTACACCTTC,CASSLEAGAYGYTF
TRBV19,NA,TRBJ1-1,TRBD1,TGTGCCAGTACCAACAGGGGGGGGCCCCACACTGAAGCTTTCTTT,CASTNRGGPHTEAFF
TRBV10-3,few,TRBJ1-1,TRBD1,TGTGCCATCAGTGCGACCGACAGGGGAGTGGTGAACACTGAAGCTTTCTTT,CAISATDRGVVNTEAFF
TRBV29-1,few,TRBJ1-1,NA,TGCAGCGTTGAAGATCTGATGGAAGGGGGTAGTGCTTTCTTT,CSVEDLMEGGSAFF
TRBV10-1,NA,TRBJ2-2,NA,TGCGCCAGCAGCCTGGCAAACGGGGAGCTGTTTTTT,CASSLANGELFF